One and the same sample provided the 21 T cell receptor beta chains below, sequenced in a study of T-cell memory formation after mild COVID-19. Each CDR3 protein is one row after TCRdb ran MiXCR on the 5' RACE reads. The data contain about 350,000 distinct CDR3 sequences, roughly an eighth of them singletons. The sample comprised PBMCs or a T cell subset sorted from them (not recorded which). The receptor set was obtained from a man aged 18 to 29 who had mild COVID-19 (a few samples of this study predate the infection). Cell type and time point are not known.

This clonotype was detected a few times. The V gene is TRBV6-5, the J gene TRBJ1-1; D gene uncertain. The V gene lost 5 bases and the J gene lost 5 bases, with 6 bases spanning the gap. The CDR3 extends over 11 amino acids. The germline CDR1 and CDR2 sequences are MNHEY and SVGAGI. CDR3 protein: CASSRWTEAFF. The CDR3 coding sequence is TGTGCCAGCAGTCGGTGGACTGAAGCTTTCTTT.

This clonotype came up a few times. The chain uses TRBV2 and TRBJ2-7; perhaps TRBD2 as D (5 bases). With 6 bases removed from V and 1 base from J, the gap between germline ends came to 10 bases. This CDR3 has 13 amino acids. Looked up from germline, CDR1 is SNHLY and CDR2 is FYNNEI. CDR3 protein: CASREADSYEQYF. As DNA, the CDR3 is TGTGCCAGCAGGGAGGCGGATTCCTACGAGCAGTACTTC.

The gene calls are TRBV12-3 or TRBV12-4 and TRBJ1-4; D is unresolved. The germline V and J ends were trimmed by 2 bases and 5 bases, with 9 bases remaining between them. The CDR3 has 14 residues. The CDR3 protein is CASSLTVNNEKLFF. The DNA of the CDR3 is TGTGCCAGCAGTTTAACAGTGAACAATGAAAAACTGTTTTTT.

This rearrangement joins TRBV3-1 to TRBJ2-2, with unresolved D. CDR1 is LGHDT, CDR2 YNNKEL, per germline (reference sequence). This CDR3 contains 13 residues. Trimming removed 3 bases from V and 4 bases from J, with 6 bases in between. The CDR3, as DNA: TGTGCCAGCAGCCACACGCCCACCGGGGAGCTGTTTTTT. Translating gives CASSHTPTGELFF.

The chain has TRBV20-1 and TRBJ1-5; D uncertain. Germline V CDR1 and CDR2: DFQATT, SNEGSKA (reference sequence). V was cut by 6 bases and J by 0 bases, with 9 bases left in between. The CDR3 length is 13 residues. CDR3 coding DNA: TGCAGTGCAGCCGGTGATAGCAATCAGCCCCAGCATTTT. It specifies CSAAGDSNQPQHF.

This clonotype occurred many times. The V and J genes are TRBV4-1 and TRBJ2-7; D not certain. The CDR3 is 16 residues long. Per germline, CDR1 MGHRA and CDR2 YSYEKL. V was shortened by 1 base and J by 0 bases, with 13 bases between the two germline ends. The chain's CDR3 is CASSQVLGRSSYEQYF. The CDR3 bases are TGCGCCAGCAGCCAAGTCCTCGGGCGGAGCTCCTACGAGCAGTACTTC.

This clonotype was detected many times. CDR3 in DNA: TGTGCCAGCAGCGTAGATATGGGAATCCCCTCTGGCTACACCTTC. Residues: CASSVDMGIPSGYTF. The chain employs TRBV9 and TRBJ1-2; D ambiguous. CDR1 is SGDLS, CDR2 YYNGEE, per germline. V lost 0 bases, J lost 7 bases, and 16 bases lay in between. The CDR3 loop spans 15 amino acids.

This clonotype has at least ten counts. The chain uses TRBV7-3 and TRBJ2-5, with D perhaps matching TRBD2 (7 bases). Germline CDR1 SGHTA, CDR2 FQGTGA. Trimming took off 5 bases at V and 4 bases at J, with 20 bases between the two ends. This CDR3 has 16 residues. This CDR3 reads CASSRGGRTRAETQYF. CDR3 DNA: TGTGCCAGCAGCAGGGGGGGTAGAACAAGGGCAGAGACCCAGTACTTC.

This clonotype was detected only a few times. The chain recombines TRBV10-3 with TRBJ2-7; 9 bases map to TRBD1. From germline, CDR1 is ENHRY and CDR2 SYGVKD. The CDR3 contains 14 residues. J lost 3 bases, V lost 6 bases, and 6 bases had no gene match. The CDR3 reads CAISPGTGIYEQYV. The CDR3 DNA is TGTGCCATCAGCCCCGGGACAGGGATCTACGAGCAGTACGTC.

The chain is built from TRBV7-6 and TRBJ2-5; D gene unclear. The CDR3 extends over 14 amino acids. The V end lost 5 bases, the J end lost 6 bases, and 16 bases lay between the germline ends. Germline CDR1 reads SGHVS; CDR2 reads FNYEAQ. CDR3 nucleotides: TGTGCCAGCAGCCCCATGGCCCAGGAAAAGACCCAGTACTTC. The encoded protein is CASSPMAQEKTQYF.

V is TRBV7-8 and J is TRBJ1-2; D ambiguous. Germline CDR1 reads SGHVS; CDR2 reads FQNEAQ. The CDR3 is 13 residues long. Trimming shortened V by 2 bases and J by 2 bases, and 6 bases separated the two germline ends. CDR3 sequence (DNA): TGTGCCAGCAGCTTAACGTCGAACTATGGCTACACCTTC. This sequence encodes CASSLTSNYGYTF.

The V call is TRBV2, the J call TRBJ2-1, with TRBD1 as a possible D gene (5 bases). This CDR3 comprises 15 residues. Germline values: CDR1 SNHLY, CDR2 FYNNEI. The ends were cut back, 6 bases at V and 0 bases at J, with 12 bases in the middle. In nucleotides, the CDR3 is TGTGCCAGCAGAATCGACAGCAGCTCCTACAATGAGCAGTTCTTC. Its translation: CASRIDSSSYNEQFF.

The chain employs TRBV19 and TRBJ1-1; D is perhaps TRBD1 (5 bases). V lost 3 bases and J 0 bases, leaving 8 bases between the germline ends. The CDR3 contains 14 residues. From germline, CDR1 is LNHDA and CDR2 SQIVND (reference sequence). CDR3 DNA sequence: TGTGCCAGTAGTATGGGACCGCTGAACACTGAAGCTTTCTTT. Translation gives CASSMGPLNTEAFF.

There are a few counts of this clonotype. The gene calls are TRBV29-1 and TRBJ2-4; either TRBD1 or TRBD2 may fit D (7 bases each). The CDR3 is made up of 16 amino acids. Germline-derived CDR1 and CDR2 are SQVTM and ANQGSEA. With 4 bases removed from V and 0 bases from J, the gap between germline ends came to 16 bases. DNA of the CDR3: TGCAGCGTTGCCAGGGGGGGATCACTAGCCAAAAACATTCAGTACTTC. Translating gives CSVARGGSLAKNIQYF.

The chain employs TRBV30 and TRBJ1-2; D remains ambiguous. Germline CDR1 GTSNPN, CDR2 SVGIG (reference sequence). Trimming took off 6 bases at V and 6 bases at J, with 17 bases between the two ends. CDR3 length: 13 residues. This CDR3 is CACREAQGHGYTF. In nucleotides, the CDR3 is TGTGCCTGTAGGGAGGCCCAAGGCCATGGCTACACCTTC.

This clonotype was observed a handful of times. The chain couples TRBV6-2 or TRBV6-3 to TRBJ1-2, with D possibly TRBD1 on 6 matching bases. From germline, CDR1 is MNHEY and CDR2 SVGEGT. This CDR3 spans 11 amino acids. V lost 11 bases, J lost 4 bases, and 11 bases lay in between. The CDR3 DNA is TGTGCCGGAGGGACAAGCTATGGCTACACCTTC. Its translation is CAGGTSYGYTF.

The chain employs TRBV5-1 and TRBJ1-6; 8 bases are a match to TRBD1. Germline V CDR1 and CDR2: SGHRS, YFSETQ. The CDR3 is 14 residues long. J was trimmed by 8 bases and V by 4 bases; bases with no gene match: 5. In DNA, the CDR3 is TGCGCCAGCAGCAGGGGACAGGACTATTCACCCCTCCACTTT. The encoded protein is CASSRGQDYSPLHF.

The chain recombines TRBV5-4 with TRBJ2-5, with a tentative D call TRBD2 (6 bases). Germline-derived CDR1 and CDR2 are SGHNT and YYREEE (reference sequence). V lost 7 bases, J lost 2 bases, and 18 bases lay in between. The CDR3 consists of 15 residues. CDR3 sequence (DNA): TGTGCCAGCGGGGACCTTTTTAGCGGACAAGAGACCCAGTACTTC. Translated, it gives CASGDLFSGQETQYF.

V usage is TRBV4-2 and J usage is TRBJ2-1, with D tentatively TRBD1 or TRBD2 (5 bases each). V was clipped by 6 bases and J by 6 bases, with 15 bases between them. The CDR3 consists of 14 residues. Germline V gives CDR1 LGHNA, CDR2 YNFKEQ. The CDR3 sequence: CASSPGPAANEQFF. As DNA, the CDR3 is TGTGCCAGCAGTCCGGGACCTGCGGCCAATGAGCAGTTCTTC.

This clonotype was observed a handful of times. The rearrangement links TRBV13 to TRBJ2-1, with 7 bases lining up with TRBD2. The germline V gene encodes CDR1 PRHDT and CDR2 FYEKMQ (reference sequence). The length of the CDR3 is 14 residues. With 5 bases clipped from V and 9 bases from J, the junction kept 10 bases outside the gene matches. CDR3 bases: TGTGCCAGCAGCGCAGCTAGACTAGCTGTTGAGCAGTTCTTC. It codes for CASSAARLAVEQFF.

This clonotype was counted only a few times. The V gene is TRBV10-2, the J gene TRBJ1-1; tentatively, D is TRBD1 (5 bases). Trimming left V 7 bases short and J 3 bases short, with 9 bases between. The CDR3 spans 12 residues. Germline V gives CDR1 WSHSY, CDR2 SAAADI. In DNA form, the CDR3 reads TGCGCCAGCACCCGAGGGGACACTGAAGCTTTCTTT. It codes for CASTRGDTEAFF.